This T cell receptor beta chain comes out of a study of blood T cell repertoires in COVID-19. Study summary: The United States, Italy and Spain supplied acute and convalescent COVID-19 samples. T cells, B-cell-depleted T cells, or PBMCs provided the cDNA or gDNA that served as material.

CDR3 length: 15 residues. In the original analysis: Amplification of reference gene primers was used by the study to estimate nucleated cell counts. Clones were read by immunoSEQ multiplex PCR, and TCRdb kept only the in-frame ones, dropping some. V, J and clone size derive from that table, while D and trimming were established from the DNA sequence. The sample includes approximately 240,000 clones, 65% to 85% of them seen just once. This chain links TRBV21-1 with TRBJ1-3; the DNA was not used to check the table's D call, TRBD1. TRBV21-1 corresponds to a pseudogene. This TCR derives from a woman aged 30 to 39 who had recovered from COVID-19. What was sequenced was peripheral blood. This chain's CDR3 is CASRGGTGRGNTIYF. The CDR3 DNA is TGTGCCAGCAGGGGGGGGACAGGAAGAGGAAACACCATATATTTT.